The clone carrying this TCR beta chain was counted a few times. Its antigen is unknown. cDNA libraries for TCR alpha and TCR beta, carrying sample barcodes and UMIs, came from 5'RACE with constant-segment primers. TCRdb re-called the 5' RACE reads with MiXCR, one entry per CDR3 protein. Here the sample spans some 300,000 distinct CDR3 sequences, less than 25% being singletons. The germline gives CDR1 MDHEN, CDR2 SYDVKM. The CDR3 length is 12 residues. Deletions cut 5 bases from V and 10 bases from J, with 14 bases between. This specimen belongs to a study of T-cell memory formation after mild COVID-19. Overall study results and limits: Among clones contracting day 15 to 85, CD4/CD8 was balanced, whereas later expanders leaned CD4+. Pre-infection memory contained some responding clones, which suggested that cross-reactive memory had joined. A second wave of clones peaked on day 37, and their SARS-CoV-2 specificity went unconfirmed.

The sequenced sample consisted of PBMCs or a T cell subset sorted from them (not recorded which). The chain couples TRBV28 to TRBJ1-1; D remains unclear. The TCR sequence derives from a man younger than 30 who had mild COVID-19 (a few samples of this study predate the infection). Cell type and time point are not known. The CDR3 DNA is TGTGCCAGCAGTCCCCTTTTGGAGGGAGCTTTCTTT. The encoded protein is CASSPLLEGAFF.